Reported below is one T cell receptor beta chain. Followed over time, Seattle patients had been enrolled while infection was active. The trim removed 4 bases at V and 1 base at J, leaving 3 bases unmatched. The germline gives CDR1 SGDLS, CDR2 YYNGEE. The CDR3 spans 14 residues. In the original processing: Cell counts per sample came from amplifying reference gene primers. TCRdb keeps only in-frame clones here, not all; method: immunoSEQ multiplex PCR. That table furnishes V, J and clone size, whereas the DNA furnished D and trimming. The top ten hold under 7% of the sample, which has around 300,000 clones, 90% seen once. This sample was taken from a study of blood T cell repertoires in COVID-19. On the study more broadly: The samples span acute and convalescent COVID-19 from the United States, Italy and Spain. T cells, B-cell-depleted T cells, or PBMCs supplied cDNA or gDNA.

The J gene is TRBJ1-1, the V gene TRBV9; 8 bases agree with TRBD1. The specimen was peripheral blood. The receptor was derived from a woman under 40 with COVID-19, enrolled during active disease. CDR3 coding DNA: TGTGCCAGCAGCCCAGGACAGGGGAACACTGAAGCTTTCTTT. Translated: CASSPGQGNTEAFF.